This TCR beta chain appears in the sequencing data of a study of CD8+CD57+ T cells in acquired aplastic anemia. Study context: The study obtained an average of 3.2 ug of DNA from sorted CD4+ and CD8+ cells.

Germline V gene sequence: CDR1 LNHDA, CDR2 SQIVND (reference sequence). V was cut by 7 bases and J by 1 base, with 8 bases left in between. CDR3 size: 13 residues. An expansion of CD8+CD57+ cells by flow cytometry had been shown in patients chosen for sequencing. Blood came from patients not yet given any therapy. This clonotype was recorded at least ten times. Its antigen is unknown. Study-level results: The study identified about 30 CD8+ CDR3 sequences shared by patients and controls.

CDR3 and TCR beta VDJ profiling relied on genomic DNA as the template. TCRdb re-analysed the reads in MiXCR, keeping a single row per CDR3 protein. The data contain hundreds of thousands of distinct CDR3 sequences, approximately 33% of them seen just once; the ten biggest clones take up roughly 0.8%. The gene calls are TRBV19 and TRBJ2-1, with no clear D. The receptor's source is a human donor with aplastic anemia. Specimen: sorted CD4+, CD8+, or CD8+CD57+ T cells (not recorded which) from PBMCs. The CDR3 DNA reads TGTGCCAGTACCACCCGGTCCTACAATGAGCAGTTCTTC. It encodes CASTTRSYNEQFF. The full variable domain, rest sourced from reference TRBV19 and TRBJ2-1, is DGGITQSPKYLFRKEGQNVTLSCEQNLNHDAMYWYRQDPGQGLRLIYYSQIVNDFQKGDIAEGYSVSREKKESFPLTVTSAQKNPTAFYLCASTTRSYNEQFFGPGTRLTVL.